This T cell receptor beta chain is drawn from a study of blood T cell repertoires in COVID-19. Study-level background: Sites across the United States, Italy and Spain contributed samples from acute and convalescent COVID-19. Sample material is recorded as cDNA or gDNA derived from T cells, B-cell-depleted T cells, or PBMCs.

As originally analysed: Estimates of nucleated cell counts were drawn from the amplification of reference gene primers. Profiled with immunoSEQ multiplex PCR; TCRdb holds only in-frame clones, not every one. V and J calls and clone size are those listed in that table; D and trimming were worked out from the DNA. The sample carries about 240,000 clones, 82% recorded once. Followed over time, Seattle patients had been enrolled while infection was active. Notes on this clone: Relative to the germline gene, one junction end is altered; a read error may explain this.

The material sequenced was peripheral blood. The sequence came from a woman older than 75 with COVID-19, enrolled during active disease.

For the CDR3, the DNA is TGTGTCAGCAGCCCAAGTGGCTGGGCGGCAGGGATCACCGGGGAGCTGTTTTTT. Encoded protein: CVSSPSGWAAGITGELFF. The rearrangement links TRBV7-9 to TRBJ2-2, with D perhaps TRBD1 (5 bases). Germline V gene data show CDR1 as SEHNR and CDR2 as FQNEAQ (reference sequence). The CDR3 length is 18 residues.